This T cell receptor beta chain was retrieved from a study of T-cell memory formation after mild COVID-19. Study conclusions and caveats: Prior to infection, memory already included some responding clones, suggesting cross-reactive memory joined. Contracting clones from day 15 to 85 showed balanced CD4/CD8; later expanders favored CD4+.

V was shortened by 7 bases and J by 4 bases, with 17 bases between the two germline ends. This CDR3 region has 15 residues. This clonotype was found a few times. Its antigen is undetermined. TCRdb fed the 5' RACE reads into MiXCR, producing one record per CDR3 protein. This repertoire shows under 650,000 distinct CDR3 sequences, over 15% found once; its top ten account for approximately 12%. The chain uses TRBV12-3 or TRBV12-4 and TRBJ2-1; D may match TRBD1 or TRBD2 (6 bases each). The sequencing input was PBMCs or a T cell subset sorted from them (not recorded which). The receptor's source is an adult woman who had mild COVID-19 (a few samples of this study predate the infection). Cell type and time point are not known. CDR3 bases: TGTGCCAGCACCCTAGTAGGGGGGCAGTACAATGAGCAGTTCTTC. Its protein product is CASTLVGGQYNEQFF.